This T cell receptor beta chain was found in a study of human CD8 memory T cell subsets. Libraries for TCR beta were constructed using UMI-labeled 5' RACE. TCRdb re-called the 5' RACE reads and catalogs CDR3 proteins one per entry, DNA excluded. This listing includes fewer than 11,000 distinct CDR3 sequences. This clonotype is called medium-sized based on its frequency. From germline, CDR1 is DFQATT and CDR2 SNEGSKA (reference sequence). The CDR3 totals 15 residues. This TCR was recovered from a human donor in good health. The chain joins TRBV20-1 to TRBJ1-5; TCRdb calls TRBD1, which cannot be checked without DNA. What was sequenced was CD8+ stem-like memory T cells (TSCM and TCM) sorted from PBMCs. As to subset: stem-like memory CD8 T cells (TSTEM), CCR7+ PD-1- TIGIT-. CDR3 sequence reads: CSATGQGQGNQPQHF.